This record looks at one T cell receptor (beta chain) sequence and its context. The data originate from a study of blood T cell repertoires in COVID-19. Study in general: Donors in the United States, Italy and Spain gave samples during acute or convalescent COVID-19. The cDNA or gDNA used as material had been derived from T cells, B-cell-depleted T cells, or PBMCs.

CDR1 is SQVTM, CDR2 ANQGSEA, per germline. The CDR3 runs 15 residues. The V end was cut by 4 bases, the J end by 2 bases, with 18 bases between. Profiling relied on immunoSEQ multiplex PCR, and the TCRdb table lists in-frame clones only, not all of them. Of about 270,000 clones listed, approximately 82% were seen once; the top ten hold roughly 3.1%. The TCR comes from a woman between 18 and 29 years old with acute or convalescent COVID-19. This rearrangement joins TRBV29-1 to TRBJ2-7; weak D call: TRBD2 (6 bases). The source material was peripheral blood. CDR3 loop: CSVGLARGAPYEQYF. The DNA for the CDR3 is TGCAGCGTTGGTCTTGCGCGCGGGGCCCCCTACGAGCAGTACTTC.